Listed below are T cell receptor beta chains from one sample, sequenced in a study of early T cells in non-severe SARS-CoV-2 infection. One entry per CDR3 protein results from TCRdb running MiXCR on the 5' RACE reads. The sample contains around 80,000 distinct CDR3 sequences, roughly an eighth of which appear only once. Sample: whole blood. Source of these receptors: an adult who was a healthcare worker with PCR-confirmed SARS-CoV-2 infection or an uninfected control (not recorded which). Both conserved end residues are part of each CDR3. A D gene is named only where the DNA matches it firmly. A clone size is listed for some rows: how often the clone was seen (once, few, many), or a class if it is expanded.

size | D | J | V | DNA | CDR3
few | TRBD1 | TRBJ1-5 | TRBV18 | TGTGCCAGCTCACGGGACAGGGAAAATCAGCCCCAGCATTTT | CASSRDRENQPQHF
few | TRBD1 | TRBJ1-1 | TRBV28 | TGTGCCAGCCTTCACAGGGGCACTGAAGCTTTCTTT | CASLHRGTEAFF
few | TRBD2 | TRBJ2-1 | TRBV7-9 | TGTGCCAGCAGCTTACCGTGGACTAGCTCGGGCAATGAGCAGTTCTTC | CASSLPWTSSGNEQFF
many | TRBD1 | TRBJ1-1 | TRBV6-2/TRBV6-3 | TGTGCCAGCAGACCACTTATGACAGGGGACCTGAACACTGAAGCTTTCTTT | CASRPLMTGDLNTEAFF
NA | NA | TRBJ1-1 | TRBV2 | TGTGCCAGCAAGGGGGAAGTGAACACTGAAGCTTTCTTT | CASKGEVNTEAFF
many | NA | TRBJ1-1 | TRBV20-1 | TGCAGTGCTAGAAACGGCCGATCGAACACTGAAGCTTTCTTT | CSARNGRSNTEAFF
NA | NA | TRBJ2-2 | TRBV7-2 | TGTGCCAGCAGCTTATTACTCGGGGAGCTGTTTTTT | CASSLLLGELFF
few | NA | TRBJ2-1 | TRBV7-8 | TGTGCCAGCAGCTCTCATCAGAGCCCGAGGGGGTTCTTC | CASSSHQSPRGFF
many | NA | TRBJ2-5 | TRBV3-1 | TGTGCCAGCAGCCAGGCGGCCCAAGAGACCCAGTACTTC | CASSQAAQETQYF
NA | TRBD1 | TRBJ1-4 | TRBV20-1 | TGCAGTGCCGACAGGGGCATGGAAGGTGAAAAACTGTTTTTT | CSADRGMEGEKLFF
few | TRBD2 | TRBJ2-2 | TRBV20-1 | TGCAGTGCTAGGCGGGTAGCGGGGCCCGGGGAGCTGTTTTTT | CSARRVAGPGELFF
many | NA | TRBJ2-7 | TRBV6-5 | TGTGCCAGCAGTTACTCTCCGGGGGCCTCCTACGAGCAGTACTTC | CASSYSPGASYEQYF
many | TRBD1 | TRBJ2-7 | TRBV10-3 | TGTGCCATCAGTGCGACAGGGGTCTACGAGCAGTACTTC | CAISATGVYEQYF
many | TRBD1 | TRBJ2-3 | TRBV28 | TGTGCCAGCAGTGACAGGGGGCTGGAAGATACGCAGTATTTT | CASSDRGLEDTQYF
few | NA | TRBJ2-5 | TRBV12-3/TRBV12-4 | TGTGCCAGCAGTTTAGCGCTTCGGGTTCAAGAGACCCAGTACTTC | CASSLALRVQETQYF
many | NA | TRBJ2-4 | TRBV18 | TGTGCCAGCTCACCACTGGAACTCTCAGCCAAAAACATTCAGTACTTC | CASSPLELSAKNIQYF
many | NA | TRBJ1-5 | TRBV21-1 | TGTGCCAGCAGCAGACAGGGGCCGCCTGGTCAGCCCCAGCATTTT | CASSRQGPPGQPQHF
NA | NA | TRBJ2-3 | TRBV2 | TGTGCCGATCGGAGCATCTCTAGCACAGATACGCAGTATTTT | CADRSISSTDTQYF
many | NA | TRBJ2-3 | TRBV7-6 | TGTGCCAGCAGCTTGGGAACAGATACGCAGTATTTT | CASSLGTDTQYF
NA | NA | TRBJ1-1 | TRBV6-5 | TGTGCCAGCAGTTACAGACGGGAAAGGGAGAACACTGAAGCTTTCTTT | CASSYRRERENTEAFF
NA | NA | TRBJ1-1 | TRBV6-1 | TGTGCCAGCAGACAGGGAGTCACTGAAGCTTTCTTT | CASRQGVTEAFF
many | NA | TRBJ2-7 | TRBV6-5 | TGTGCCGCTACCGGGCAGGCCCCCTACGAGCAGTACTTC | CAATGQAPYEQYF
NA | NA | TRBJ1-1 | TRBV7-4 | TGTGCCAGCAGCCCACATACGAGCATGGACACTGAAGCTTTCTTT | CASSPHTSMDTEAFF
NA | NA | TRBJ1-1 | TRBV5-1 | TGCGCCAGCAGCTTGGCCGTGGGTAAGCGAGCTTTCTTT | CASSLAVGKRAFF
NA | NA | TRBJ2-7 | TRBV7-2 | TGTGCCAGCAGCCCCAGCAACGAGCAGTACTTC | CASSPSNEQYF
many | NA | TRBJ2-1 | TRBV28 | TGTGCCAGCAGTCGCGACGGGGGCAGTGAGCAGTTCTTC | CASSRDGGSEQFF
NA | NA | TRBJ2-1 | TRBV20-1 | TGCAGTGCTAGAGATGTAGGGCAGGGGCCCTACAATGAGCAGTTCTTC | CSARDVGQGPYNEQFF
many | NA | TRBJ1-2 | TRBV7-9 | TGTGCCAGCAGCTCAGTTCGAGGGGGGCCATATGGCTACACCTTC | CASSSVRGGPYGYTF
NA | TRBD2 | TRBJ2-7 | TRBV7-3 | TGTGCCAGCAGTTCCGCTAGCGGGAGCCACGAGCAGTACTTC | CASSSASGSHEQYF
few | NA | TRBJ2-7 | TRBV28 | TGTGCCAGCAGCCCACCGGGACTGACGTCCTACGAGCAGTACTTC | CASSPPGLTSYEQYF
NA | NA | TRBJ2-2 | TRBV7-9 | TGTGCCAGCAGCTTAGGGCCAGCGAACACCGGGGAGCTGTTTTTT | CASSLGPANTGELFF
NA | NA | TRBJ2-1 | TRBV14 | TGTGCCAGCAGCCAAGGCGGCTCTTACTCCTACAATGAGCAGTTCTTC | CASSQGGSYSYNEQFF
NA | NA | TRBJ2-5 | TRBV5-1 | TGCGCCAGCAGCTGGATAGTTGAAGGGACCCAGTACTTC | CASSWIVEGTQYF
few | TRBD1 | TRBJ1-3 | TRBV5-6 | TGTGCCAGCAGCTCCCGGGACAGGGCACCTGCGTGGCGAAACACCATATATTTT | CASSSRDRAPAWRNTIYF
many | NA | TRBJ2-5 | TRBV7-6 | TGTGCCAGCAGCTTAGGGGGCAAACCGGAGACCCAGTACTTC | CASSLGGKPETQYF